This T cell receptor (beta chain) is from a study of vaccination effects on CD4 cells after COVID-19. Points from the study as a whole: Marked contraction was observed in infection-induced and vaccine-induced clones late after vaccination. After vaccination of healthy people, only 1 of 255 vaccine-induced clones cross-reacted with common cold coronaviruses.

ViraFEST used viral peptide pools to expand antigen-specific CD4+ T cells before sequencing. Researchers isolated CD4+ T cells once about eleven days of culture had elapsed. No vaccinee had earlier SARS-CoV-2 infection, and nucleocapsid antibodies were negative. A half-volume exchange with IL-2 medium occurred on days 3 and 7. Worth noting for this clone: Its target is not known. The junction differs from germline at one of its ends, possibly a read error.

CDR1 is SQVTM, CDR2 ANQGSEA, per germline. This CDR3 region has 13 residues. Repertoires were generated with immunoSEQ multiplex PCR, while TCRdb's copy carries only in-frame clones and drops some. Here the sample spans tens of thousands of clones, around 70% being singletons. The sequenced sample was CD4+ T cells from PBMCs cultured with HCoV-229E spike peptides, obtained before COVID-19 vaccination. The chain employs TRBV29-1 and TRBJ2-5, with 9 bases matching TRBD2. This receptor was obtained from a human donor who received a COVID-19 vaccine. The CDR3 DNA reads TGCAGCGTCGAAGGGACTAGCACGCAGACCCAGTACTTC. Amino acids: CSVEGTSTQTQYF.